The T cell receptor (beta chain) described here comes from a study of cytomegalovirus exposure and HLA in healthy donors. Findings of the study overall: A later analysis linked a missense DCLRE1C variant to TCR beta V- and J-gene trimming. What a later analysis reportedly showed was that an Asian-associated ancestry cluster had fewer N-insertions than the roughly 700-donor mean.

Germline CDR1 is SGHAT and CDR2 is FQNNGV. V shed 3 bases and J shed 0 bases, with 8 bases lying between them. The CDR3 covers 14 residues. The table lists this clone with a few counts. As yet, its antigen is unknown. Primers included in the PCR were 60 Vbeta and 13 Jbeta primers. The table came from immunoSEQ multiplex PCR; TCRdb's copy has only in-frame clones and leaves some out. The sample shows 210,000 or so clones, 78% of them seen only once. The source of this sequence is a boy between 10 and 17 years old in good health and CMV-seronegative. Sample: PBMCs. The gene calls are TRBV11-2 and TRBJ2-5; D is possibly TRBD1 (5 bases). The chain's CDR3 is CASSLTADQETQYF. The DNA for the CDR3 is TGTGCCAGCAGCTTGACAGCCGACCAAGAGACCCAGTACTTC.